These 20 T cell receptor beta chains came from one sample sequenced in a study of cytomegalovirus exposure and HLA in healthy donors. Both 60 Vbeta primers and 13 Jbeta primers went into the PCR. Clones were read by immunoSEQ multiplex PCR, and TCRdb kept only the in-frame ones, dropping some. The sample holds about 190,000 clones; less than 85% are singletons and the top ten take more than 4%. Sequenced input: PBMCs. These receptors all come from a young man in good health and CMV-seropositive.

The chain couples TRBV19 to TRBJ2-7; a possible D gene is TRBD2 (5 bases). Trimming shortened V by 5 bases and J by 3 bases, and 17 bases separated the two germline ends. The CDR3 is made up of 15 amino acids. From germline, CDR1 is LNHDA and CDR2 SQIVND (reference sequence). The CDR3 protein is CASSSPFAGGYEQYF. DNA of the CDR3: TGTGCCAGTAGTTCCCCCTTTGCGGGCGGCTACGAGCAGTACTTC.

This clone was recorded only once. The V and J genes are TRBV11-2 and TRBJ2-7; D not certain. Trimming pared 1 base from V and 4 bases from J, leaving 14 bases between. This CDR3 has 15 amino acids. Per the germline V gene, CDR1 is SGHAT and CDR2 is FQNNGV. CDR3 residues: CASSLVWHQSYEQYF. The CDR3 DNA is TGTGCCAGCAGCTTAGTATGGCACCAATCTTACGAGCAGTACTTC.

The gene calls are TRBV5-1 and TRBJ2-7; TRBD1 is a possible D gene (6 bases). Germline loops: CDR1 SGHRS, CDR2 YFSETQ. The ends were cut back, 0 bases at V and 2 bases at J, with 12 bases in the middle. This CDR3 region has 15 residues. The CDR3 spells CASSLDADSPYEQYF. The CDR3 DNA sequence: TGCGCCAGCAGCTTGGATGCGGACAGCCCCTACGAGCAGTACTTC. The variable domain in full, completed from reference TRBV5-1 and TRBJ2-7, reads KAGVTQTPRYLIKTRGQQVTLSCSPISGHRSVSWYQQTPGQGLQFLFEYFSETQRNKGNFPGRFSGRQFSNSRSEMNVSTLELGDSALYLCASSLDADSPYEQYFGPGTRLTVT.

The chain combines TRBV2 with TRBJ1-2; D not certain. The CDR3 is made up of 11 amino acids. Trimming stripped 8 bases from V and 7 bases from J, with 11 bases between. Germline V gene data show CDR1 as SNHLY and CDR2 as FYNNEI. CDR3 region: CASGEVAGYTF. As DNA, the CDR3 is TGTGCCAGCGGGGAGGTAGCTGGCTACACCTTC.

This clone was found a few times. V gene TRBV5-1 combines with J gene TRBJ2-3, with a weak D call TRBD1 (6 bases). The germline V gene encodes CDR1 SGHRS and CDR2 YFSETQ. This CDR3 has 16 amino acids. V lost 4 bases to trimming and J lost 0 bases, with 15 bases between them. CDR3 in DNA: TGCGCCAGCAGCCTCACAGGGCAAGGGAGCACAGATACGCAGTATTTT. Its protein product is CASSLTGQGSTDTQYF.

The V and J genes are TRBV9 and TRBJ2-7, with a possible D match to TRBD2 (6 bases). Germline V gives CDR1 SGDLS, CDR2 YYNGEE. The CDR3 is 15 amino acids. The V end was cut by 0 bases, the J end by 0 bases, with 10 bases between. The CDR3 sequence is CASSVEGDSSYEQYF. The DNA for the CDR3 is TGTGCCAGCAGCGTAGAAGGGGACTCCTCCTACGAGCAGTACTTC.

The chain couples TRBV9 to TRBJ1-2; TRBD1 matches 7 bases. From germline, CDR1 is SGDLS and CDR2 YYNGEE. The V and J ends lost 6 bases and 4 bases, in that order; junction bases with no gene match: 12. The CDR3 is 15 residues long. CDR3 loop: CASTQGTAHSYGYTF. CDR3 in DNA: TGTGCCAGCACCCAGGGGACAGCCCACTCCTATGGCTACACCTTC.

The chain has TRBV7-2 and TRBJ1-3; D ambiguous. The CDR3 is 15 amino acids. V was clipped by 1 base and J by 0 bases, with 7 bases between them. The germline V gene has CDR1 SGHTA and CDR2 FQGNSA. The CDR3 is CASSLVATSGNTIYF. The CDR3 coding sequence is TGTGCCAGCAGCTTAGTAGCTACCTCTGGAAACACCATATATTTT.

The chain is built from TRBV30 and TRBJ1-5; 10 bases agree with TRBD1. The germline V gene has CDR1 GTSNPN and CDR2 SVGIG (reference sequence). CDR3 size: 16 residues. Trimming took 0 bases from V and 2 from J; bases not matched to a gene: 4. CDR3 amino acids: CAWSVIGTGGNQPQHF. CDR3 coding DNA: TGTGCCTGGAGTGTAATTGGGACAGGGGGCAATCAGCCCCAGCATTTT. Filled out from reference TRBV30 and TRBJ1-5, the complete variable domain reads SQTIHQWPATLVQPVGSPLSLECTVEGTSNPNLYWYRQAAGRGLQLLFYSVGIGQISSEVPQNLSASRPQDRQFILSSKKLLLSDSGFYLCAWSVIGTGGNQPQHFGDGTRLSIL.

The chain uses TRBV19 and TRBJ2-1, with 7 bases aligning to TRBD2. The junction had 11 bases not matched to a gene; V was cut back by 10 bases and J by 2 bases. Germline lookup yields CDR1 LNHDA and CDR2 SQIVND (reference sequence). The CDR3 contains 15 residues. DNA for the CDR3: TGTGCCATCTCGAGGGCGGGAGCTACCTACAATGAGCAGTTCTTC. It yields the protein CAISRAGATYNEQFF. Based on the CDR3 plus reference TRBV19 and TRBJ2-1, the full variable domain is DGGITQSPKYLFRKEGQNVTLSCEQNLNHDAMYWYRQDPGQGLRLIYYSQIVNDFQKGDIAEGYSVSREKKESFPLTVTSAQKNPTAFYLCAISRAGATYNEQFFGPGTRLTVL.

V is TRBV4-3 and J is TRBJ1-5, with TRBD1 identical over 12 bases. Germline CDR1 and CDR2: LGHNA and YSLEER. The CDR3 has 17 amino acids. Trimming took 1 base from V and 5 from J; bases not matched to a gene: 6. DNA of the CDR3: TGCGCCAGCAGCCAAGGGGTGGGGACAGGGGGCTATCAGCCCCAGCATTTT. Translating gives CASSQGVGTGGYQPQHF.

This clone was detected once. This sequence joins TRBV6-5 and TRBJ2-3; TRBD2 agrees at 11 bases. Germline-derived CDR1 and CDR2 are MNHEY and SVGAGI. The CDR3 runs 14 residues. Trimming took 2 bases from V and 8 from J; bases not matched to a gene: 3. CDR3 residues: CASSYATSGSTQYF. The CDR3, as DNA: TGTGCCAGCAGTTACGCTACTAGCGGGAGTACGCAGTATTTT.

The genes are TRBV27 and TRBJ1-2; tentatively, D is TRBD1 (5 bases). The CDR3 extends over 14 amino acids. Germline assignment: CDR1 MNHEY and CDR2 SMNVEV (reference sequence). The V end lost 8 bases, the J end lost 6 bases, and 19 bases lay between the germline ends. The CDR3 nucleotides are TGTGCCAGCTTCAGTTTGACCAGGGTGGATGGCTACACCTTC. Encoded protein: CASFSLTRVDGYTF.

Written as DNA, the CDR3 is TGTGCCAGCACTGACAGGGGGACTCAGCCCCAGCATTTT. Its translation is CASTDRGTQPQHF. The chain couples TRBV28 to TRBJ1-5; 9 bases agree with TRBD1. The CDR3 loop spans 13 amino acids. Germline V CDR1 and CDR2: MDHEN, SYDVKM. V shed 7 bases, J shed 6 bases, and the junction held 4 bases outside the gene matches.

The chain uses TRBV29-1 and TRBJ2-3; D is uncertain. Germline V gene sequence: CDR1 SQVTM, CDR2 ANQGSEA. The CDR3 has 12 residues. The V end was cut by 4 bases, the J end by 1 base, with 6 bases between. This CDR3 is CSVGEGTDTQYF. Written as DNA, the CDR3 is TGCAGCGTTGGTGAGGGCACAGATACGCAGTATTTT.

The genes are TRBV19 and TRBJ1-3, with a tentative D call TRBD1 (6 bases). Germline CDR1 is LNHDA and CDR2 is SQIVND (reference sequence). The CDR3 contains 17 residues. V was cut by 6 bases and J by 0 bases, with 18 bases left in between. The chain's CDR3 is CASRKDSFDNSGNTIYF. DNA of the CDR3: TGTGCCAGTAGAAAGGACAGCTTTGATAACTCTGGAAACACCATATATTTT.

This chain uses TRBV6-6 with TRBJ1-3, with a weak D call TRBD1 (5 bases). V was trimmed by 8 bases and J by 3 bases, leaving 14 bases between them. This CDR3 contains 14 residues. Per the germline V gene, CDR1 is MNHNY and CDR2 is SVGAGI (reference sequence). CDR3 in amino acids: CASSSAGLGNTIYF. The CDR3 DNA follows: TGTGCCAGCTCCTCGGCGGGGCTTGGAAACACCATATATTTT.

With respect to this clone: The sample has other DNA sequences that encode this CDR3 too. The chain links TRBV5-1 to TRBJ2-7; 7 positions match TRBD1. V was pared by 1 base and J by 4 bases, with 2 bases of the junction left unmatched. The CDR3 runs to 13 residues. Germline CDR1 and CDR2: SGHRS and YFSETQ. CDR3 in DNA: TGCGCCAGCAGCTTGACAGGGGCGTACGAGCAGTACTTC. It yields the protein CASSLTGAYEQYF.

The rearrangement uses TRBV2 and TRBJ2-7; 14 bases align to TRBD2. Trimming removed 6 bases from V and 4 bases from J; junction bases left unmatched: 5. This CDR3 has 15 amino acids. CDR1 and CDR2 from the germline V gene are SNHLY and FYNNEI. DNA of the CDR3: TGTGCCAGCAGAGGGACTAGCGGGGGACTTTACGAGCAGTACTTC. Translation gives CASRGTSGGLYEQYF.

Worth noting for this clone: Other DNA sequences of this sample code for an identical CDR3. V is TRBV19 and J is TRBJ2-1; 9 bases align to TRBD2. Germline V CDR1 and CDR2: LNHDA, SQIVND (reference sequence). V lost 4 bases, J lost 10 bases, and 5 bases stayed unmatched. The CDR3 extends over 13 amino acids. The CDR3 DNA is TGTGCCAGTAGTAGCGGGAGGGCGGGGGAGCAGTTCTTC. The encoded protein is CASSSGRAGEQFF.